These 6 T cell receptor beta chains share one sample of origin, sequenced in a study of persistence of HIV-infected CD4 T cells. This was the immunoSEQ version 4 assay in survey mode. The protocol was immunoSEQ multiplex PCR, while the TCRdb copy is restricted to in-frame clones and leaves out a portion. Of fewer than 20,000 clones listed, around 78% are singletons. No cognate antigen is known for these TCRs. Cells were stimulated with CMV-infected fibroblast lysates at 10 ug/mL. Sorting selected CD4+ T cells upregulating both CD40 ligand and CD69. Specimen: CD4+ T cells sorted from PBMCs after roughly 17-hour stimulation, collected from a patient who received antiretroviral therapy. The source of these receptors is an adult man with HIV who was CMV-seropositive.

The rearrangement links TRBV30 to TRBJ1-1, with TRBD1 matching over 12 bases. This CDR3 region has 14 residues. The V segment lost 5 bases and the J segment 6 bases; nucleotides outside the gene matches: 7. The germline V gene has CDR1 GTSNPN and CDR2 SVGIG (reference sequence). CDR3 amino acids: CAWHTGTGGSEAFF. CDR3 DNA: TGTGCCTGGCACACCGGGACAGGGGGCTCTGAAGCTTTCTTT. The whole variable domain, filled in from reference TRBV30 and TRBJ1-1, reads SQTIHQWPATLVQPVGSPLSLECTVEGTSNPNLYWYRQAAGRGLQLLFYSVGIGQISSEVPQNLSASRPQDRQFILSSKKLLLSDSGFYLCAWHTGTGGSEAFFGQGTRLTVV.

Only a few counts were recorded for this clone. This sequence joins TRBV6-5 and TRBJ2-1; D remains ambiguous. The V and J ends lost 2 bases and 4 bases respectively, with 12 bases between them. CDR1 is MNHEY, CDR2 SVGAGI, per germline. This CDR3 is built from 15 residues. For the CDR3, the DNA is TGTGCCAGCAGTTACGGGCCTACCGATTACAATGAGCAGTTCTTC. Residues: CASSYGPTDYNEQFF.

The chain links TRBV6-5 to TRBJ1-2; D is unclear. There are 13 residues in the CDR3. Trimming stripped 8 bases from V and 5 bases from J, with 15 bases between. CDR1 and CDR2 from the germline V gene are MNHEY and SVGAGI. CDR3 amino acids: CASEEAGGYGYTF. The CDR3 bases are TGTGCCAGCGAGGAGGCAGGAGGTTATGGCTACACCTTC.

This rearrangement joins TRBV6-5 to TRBJ2-3; the match to TRBD1 covers 7 bases. Trimming at V came to 7 bases and at J to 1 base, leaving 8 bases not matched to a gene. The CDR3 totals 15 residues. Germline-derived CDR1 and CDR2 are MNHEY and SVGAGI. For the CDR3, the DNA is TGTGCCAGCATTTCGGGACAGCGGCGCACAGATACGCAGTATTTT. It specifies CASISGQRRTDTQYF.

V gene TRBV28 combines with J gene TRBJ2-7; D may be TRBD2 (5 bases). Trimming cost V 11 bases and J 3 bases, with 11 bases left between them. The germline gives CDR1 MDHEN, CDR2 SYDVKM. CDR3 size: 11 residues. The DNA for the CDR3 is TGTGCCGGGTCGAGCGGCTACGAGCAGTACTTC. Its translation is CAGSSGYEQYF.

V usage is TRBV24-1 and J usage is TRBJ2-6; D remains unclear. CDR3 length equals 13 residues. Germline values: CDR1 KGHDR, CDR2 SFDVKD. V shed 9 bases and J shed 0 bases, with 5 bases lying between them. The CDR3 region is CATAGSGANVLTF. The CDR3 nucleotides are TGTGCCACCGCCGGCTCTGGGGCCAACGTCCTGACTTTC.